This T cell receptor beta chain was retrieved from a study of blood T cell repertoires in COVID-19. Across the whole study: There were acute and convalescent COVID-19 samples, and they came from the United States, Italy and Spain. Sources were T cells, B-cell-depleted T cells, or PBMCs; the material itself was cDNA or gDNA.

Per the study methods: Counts of nucleated cells, estimated from reference gene primer amplification, were obtained. Profiling relied on immunoSEQ multiplex PCR, and the TCRdb table lists in-frame clones only, not all of them. V and J calls and clone size come straight from that table; D and trimming were deduced from the DNA. The top ten clones hold 16% of a sample with nearly 95,000 clones, just under 80% of them seen once. This CDR3 has 18 amino acids. V dropped 7 bases and J dropped 0; count of bases not matched to a gene: 15. The germline CDR1 and CDR2 sequences are SEHNR and FQNEAQ (reference sequence).

The V and J genes are TRBV7-9 and TRBJ2-3; 8 bases match TRBD1. Sequenced sample: peripheral blood. The clonotype comes from a human donor in a cohort sampled during active COVID-19. CDR3 sequence: CASTYPRTGPLSTDTQYF. CDR3 bases: TGTGCCAGCACCTACCCCCGGACAGGGCCTCTTAGCACAGATACGCAGTATTTT.